The 30 T cell receptor beta chains listed next were all sequenced from one sample in a study of CD8 T cells in Susac syndrome. When the RNA was reverse transcribed, random hexamers were used with an input of 0.5 to 1 ug. Via MiXCR, TCRdb re-called the immunoSEQ multiplex PCR reads, giving one row per CDR3 protein. The sample lists about 160,000 distinct CDR3 sequences, roughly 95% occurring once. Sequenced input: CD4+ T cells from PBMCs. The origin of the receptors is a human donor in good health.

The chain employs TRBV19 and TRBJ1-2; TRBD1 is a possible D gene (5 bases). Between the trimmed V and J ends, which lost 4 bases and 5 bases, there was a span of 14 bases. The CDR3 has 14 residues. Germline-derived CDR1 and CDR2 are LNHDA and SQIVND (reference sequence). CDR3 loop: CASSSQPGRYGYTF. CDR3 in DNA: TGTGCCAGTAGTAGCCAGCCAGGGAGGTATGGCTACACCTTC.

The J gene is TRBJ2-1, the V gene TRBV29-1, with D possibly being TRBD1 (5 bases). CDR3 length equals 13 residues. The germline V gene encodes CDR1 SQVTM and CDR2 ANQGSEA. V was cut by 4 bases and J by 5 bases, with 12 bases left in between. The CDR3 is CSVGVRRDNEQFF. CDR3 coding DNA: TGCAGCGTTGGGGTCCGCAGGGACAATGAGCAGTTCTTC.

V gene TRBV18 combines with J gene TRBJ1-1; D remains unclear. Germline values: CDR1 KGHSH, CDR2 LQKENI. Trimming removed 3 bases at V and 3 bases at J, with 14 bases between. The CDR3 is made up of 15 amino acids. CDR3 protein: CASSPTRAQDTEAFF. DNA of the CDR3: TGTGCCAGCTCACCCACCCGAGCCCAGGACACTGAAGCTTTCTTT.

The rearrangement joins TRBV6-6 to TRBJ1-5; TRBD1 might be the D (6 bases). The CDR3 runs 14 residues. Germline values: CDR1 MNHNY, CDR2 SVGAGI (reference sequence). V was pared by 2 bases and J by 7 bases, with 12 bases between. DNA for the CDR3: TGTGCCAGCAGTTACGCCACGGGGGGCCAGCCCCAGCATTTT. Translated, it gives CASSYATGGQPQHF.

In its sample, this clonotype was seen once. The chain carries TRBV7-3 and TRBJ2-1; no reliable D call. The CDR3 loop spans 13 amino acids. The V end lost 5 bases, the J end lost 7 bases, and 12 bases lay between the germline ends. The germline V gene encodes CDR1 SGHTA and CDR2 FQGTGA. Here the CDR3 reads CASSLDRTNEQFF. CDR3 nucleotides: TGTGCCAGCAGCCTTGACCGCACAAATGAGCAGTTCTTC.

This sequence joins TRBV6-5 and TRBJ1-1; no clear D. The CDR3 length is 17 residues. Germline loops: CDR1 MNHEY, CDR2 SVGAGI. Trimming shortened V by 2 bases and J by 1 base, and 17 bases separated the two germline ends. The CDR3 DNA is TGTGCCAGCAGTTACCGGCCGCAGCTCTCAAGGAACACTGAAGCTTTCTTT. Translating it yields CASSYRPQLSRNTEAFF.

The rearrangement links TRBV11-2 to TRBJ2-3; 7 bases align to TRBD2. This CDR3 is built from 14 residues. Germline V gene data show CDR1 as SGHAT and CDR2 as FQNNGV. V lost 4 bases to trimming and J lost 5 bases; unmatched junction nucleotides: 6. CDR3 sequence: CASSSGWGGDTQYF. DNA for the CDR3: TGTGCCAGCAGCTCCGGCTGGGGGGGAGATACGCAGTATTTT.

The chain uses TRBV18 and TRBJ1-1; D is possibly TRBD1 (5 bases). Trimming shortened V by 5 bases and J by 7 bases, and 11 bases separated the two germline ends. CDR1 is KGHSH, CDR2 LQKENI, per germline. The CDR3 loop spans 12 amino acids. The CDR3 nucleotides are TGTGCCAGCTCAGAACAGAGGGGTGAAGCTTTCTTT. Translation: CASSEQRGEAFF.

The rearrangement joins TRBV3-1 to TRBJ1-2; D remains unclear. Germline CDR1 LGHDT, CDR2 YNNKEL (reference sequence). This CDR3 is 12 amino acids long. Deletions cut 2 bases from V and 6 bases from J, with 7 bases between. The CDR3 DNA follows: TGTGCCAGCAGCCAAAACAGCCATGGCTACACCTTC. Its translation: CASSQNSHGYTF.

The chain uses TRBV19 and TRBJ1-6; a weak D match, TRBD1 (5 bases). The CDR3 covers 14 residues. Trimming cost V 3 bases and J 10 bases, with 13 bases left between them. Germline values: CDR1 LNHDA, CDR2 SQIVND (reference sequence). The DNA of the CDR3 is TGTGCCAGTAGTATGGGGGGGTCGGGATCACCCCTCCACTTT. Its protein product is CASSMGGSGSPLHF.

The chain carries TRBV4-2 and TRBJ2-5, with 9 bases lining up with TRBD2. Germline CDR1 is LGHNA and CDR2 is YNFKEQ. The CDR3 runs 19 residues. V shed 0 bases, J shed 7 bases, and the junction held 18 bases outside the gene matches. The chain's CDR3 is CASSQDLMGLAGSGVTQYF. In DNA form, the CDR3 reads TGTGCCAGCAGCCAAGATTTGATGGGACTAGCAGGGAGTGGCGTGACCCAGTACTTC.

This clonotype appeared a single time. V usage is TRBV28 and J usage is TRBJ1-6; D might be TRBD1 (5 bases). Trimming shortened V by 6 bases and J by 0 bases, and 9 bases separated the two germline ends. Germline values: CDR1 MDHEN, CDR2 SYDVKM. This CDR3 is built from 15 residues. The CDR3: CASRTATSYNSPLHF. In DNA, the CDR3 is TGTGCCAGCAGGACAGCGACCTCCTATAATTCACCCCTCCACTTT.

This clonotype was recorded a few times. V usage is TRBV5-4 and J usage is TRBJ1-1, with TRBD1 as a possible D gene (5 bases). This CDR3 region has 14 residues. Trimming stripped 0 bases from V and 2 bases from J, with 8 bases between. The V gene's germline CDR1 is SGHNT and CDR2 YYREEE (reference sequence). As DNA, the CDR3 is TGTGCCAGCAGCTTGGACAGGACCAACACTGAAGCTTTCTTT. Translating gives CASSLDRTNTEAFF.

The chain carries TRBV11-1 and TRBJ2-1; 9 bases line up with TRBD1. Per the germline V gene, CDR1 is SGHAT and CDR2 is FQDESV (reference sequence). CDR3 length equals 15 residues. The J segment lost 2 bases and the V segment lost 5 bases, leaving 4 bases of the junction unmatched. The CDR3 DNA is TGTGCCAGCAGCCCCGGGACAGGGCCCTACAATGAGCAGTTCTTC. As protein: CASSPGTGPYNEQFF.

This chain links TRBV5-1 with TRBJ1-3; tentative D call: TRBD1 (6 bases). Between the trimmed V and J ends, which lost 1 base and 6 bases, there was a span of 14 bases. This CDR3 region has 15 residues. From germline, CDR1 is SGHRS and CDR2 YFSETQ. CDR3 amino acids: CASSLTGTTENTIYF. CDR3 in DNA: TGCGCCAGCAGCTTGACAGGGACAACTGAAAACACCATATATTTT.

The V gene is TRBV10-3, the J gene TRBJ1-1; no clear D. This CDR3 region has 13 residues. The V gene's germline CDR1 is ENHRY and CDR2 SYGVKD. V was cut by 6 bases and J by 3 bases, with 11 bases left in between. CDR3 loop: CAISFGRDTEAFF. CDR3 coding DNA: TGTGCCATCAGCTTCGGTCGAGACACTGAAGCTTTCTTT.

J is TRBJ2-1 and V is TRBV19; D perhaps matches TRBD2 (7 bases). Germline V gene sequence: CDR1 LNHDA, CDR2 SQIVND (reference sequence). The germline V and J ends were trimmed by 5 bases and 6 bases, with 14 bases remaining between them. The CDR3 extends over 14 amino acids. CDR3: CASSFRGATNEQFF. The DNA for the CDR3 is TGTGCCAGTAGTTTCCGGGGGGCCACCAATGAGCAGTTCTTC.

This clonotype was observed a single time. The V call is TRBV7-9, the J call TRBJ1-5, with D possibly TRBD1 on 5 matching bases. The CDR3 is made up of 13 amino acids. From germline, CDR1 is SEHNR and CDR2 FQNEAQ (reference sequence). Between the trimmed V and J ends, which lost 5 bases and 6 bases, there was a span of 11 bases. The CDR3 nucleotides read TGTGCCAGCAGCATAGGGGCAAGTCAGCCCCAGCATTTT. It specifies CASSIGASQPQHF.

This sequence joins TRBV7-3 and TRBJ2-3; D is undetermined. This CDR3 contains 13 residues. V was shortened by 5 bases and J by 4 bases, with 10 bases between the two germline ends. Germline-derived CDR1 and CDR2 are SGHTA and FQGTGA. CDR3 bases: TGTGCCAGCAGCCCCAATACGGCAGATACGCAGTATTTT. Translation: CASSPNTADTQYF.

The V and J genes are TRBV6-1 and TRBJ1-6, with 9 bases identical to TRBD1. Per germline, CDR1 MNHNS and CDR2 SASEGT. This CDR3 is built from 14 residues. The V segment lost 5 bases and the J segment 8 bases; nucleotides outside the gene matches: 4. The CDR3 bases are TGTGCCAGCAGTCGGACAGGGGCTGATTCACCCCTCCACTTT. This codes for CASSRTGADSPLHF.

The rearrangement joins TRBV30 to TRBJ1-4; D is undetermined. The V end was cut by 4 bases, the J end by 4 bases, with 7 bases between. Germline V lookup: CDR1 GTSNPN, CDR2 SVGIG (reference sequence). The CDR3 runs 12 residues. In DNA, the CDR3 is TGTGCCTGGACCGGGAGTAATGAAAAACTGTTTTTT. Translating it yields CAWTGSNEKLFF.

The CDR3 DNA is TGTGCCAGCAGCGCCGGAACTAGCGGGGGGTACAATGAGCAGTTCTTC. Translating gives CASSAGTSGGYNEQFF. The chain joins TRBV2 to TRBJ2-1; 12 bases are a match to TRBD2. V trimming: 6 bases; J trimming: 4 bases; junction bases outside the gene matches: 7. The CDR3 length is 16 residues. CDR1 is SNHLY and CDR2 is FYNNEI in the germline V gene. Variable domain in full (rest from reference TRBV2 and TRBJ2-1): EPEVTQTPSHQVTQMGQEVILRCVPISNHLYFYWYRQILGQKVEFLVSFYNNEISEKSEIFDDQFSVERPDGSNFTLKIRSTKLEDSAMYFCASSAGTSGGYNEQFFGPGTRLTVL.

This chain uses TRBV5-1 with TRBJ1-1, with a possible D match to TRBD1 (6 bases). Trimming shortened V by 4 bases and J by 4 bases, and 17 bases separated the two germline ends. The CDR3 covers 15 residues. CDR1 and CDR2 (germline): SGHRS, YFSETQ. The CDR3 here is CASSPNPSGVTEAFF. The CDR3 bases are TGCGCCAGCAGCCCTAATCCTTCAGGGGTCACTGAAGCTTTCTTT.

The V and J genes are TRBV7-9 and TRBJ1-1; 8 nucleotides align to TRBD1. CDR1 is SEHNR, CDR2 FQNEAQ, per germline (reference sequence). This CDR3 comprises 14 residues. The V gene end was trimmed by 1 base and the J gene end by 5 bases; junction bases not matched to a gene: 3. In DNA form, the CDR3 reads TGTGCCAGCAGCTTAGGACAGGGGCGGACTGAAGCTTTCTTT. This translates into CASSLGQGRTEAFF.

The V and J genes are TRBV9 and TRBJ2-4; D gene unclear. Germline-derived CDR1 and CDR2 are SGDLS and YYNGEE. The germline V and J ends were trimmed by 0 bases and 0 bases, with 10 bases remaining between them. The CDR3 spans 16 residues. The DNA of the CDR3 is TGTGCCAGCAGCGTAGGGCCCGGTTTAGCCAAAAACATTCAGTACTTC. Protein product: CASSVGPGLAKNIQYF.

V is TRBV2 and J is TRBJ1-5; D not certain. The germline V gene encodes CDR1 SNHLY and CDR2 FYNNEI. The length of the CDR3 is 14 residues. V lost 2 bases and J 9 bases, leaving 14 bases between the germline ends. The CDR3 coding sequence is TGTGCCAGCAGTGAAAGTTCAGGTCAAGGGCCCCAGCATTTT. It is translated as CASSESSGQGPQHF.

The J gene is TRBJ2-7, the V gene TRBV12-3 or TRBV12-4; D possibly corresponds to TRBD1 (6 bases). With 1 base removed from V and 7 bases from J, the gap between germline ends came to 14 bases. There are 14 residues in the CDR3. CDR3 sequence reads: CASSLGLGAKEQYF. In nucleotides, the CDR3 is TGTGCCAGCAGTTTAGGGCTGGGGGCTAAGGAGCAGTACTTC.

CDR3 amino acids: CASSFGIGRQHF. The CDR3 region has the DNA TGTGCCAGCAGCTTTGGGATCGGACGCCAGCATTTT. The chain joins TRBV7-9 to TRBJ1-5, with no clear D. The V gene's germline CDR1 is SEHNR and CDR2 FQNEAQ (reference sequence). The CDR3 is made up of 12 amino acids. V was pared by 3 bases and J by 12 bases, with 12 bases between.

This clonotype appeared a single time. The chain recombines TRBV7-7 with TRBJ2-5; 7 positions match TRBD2. This CDR3 comprises 14 residues. Germline V gives CDR1 SSHAT, CDR2 FNYEAQ (reference sequence). J gave up 5 bases and V 7 bases, and 10 bases lay outside the gene matches. This CDR3 reads CASKASGAPETQYF. The CDR3 coding sequence is TGTGCCAGCAAGGCTAGCGGCGCCCCGGAGACCCAGTACTTC.

The chain combines TRBV5-1 with TRBJ2-3; D gene unclear. Per germline, CDR1 SGHRS and CDR2 YFSETQ. The V and J ends lost 0 bases and 4 bases respectively, with 12 bases between them. The CDR3 totals 15 residues. The CDR3 DNA reads as TGCGCCAGCAGCTTGGAGGGAAATCGGGCAGATACGCAGTATTTT. Translation: CASSLEGNRADTQYF.